This T cell receptor (beta chain) was documented in a study of PD-L1 blockade in urothelial cancer. Study details: The year 2014 saw patients start atezolizumab, 1,200 mg intravenously every 3 weeks. Male sex and bladder-origin urothelial cancer were recorded for about 85% of the roughly 30 patients. Each participant's history included 0 to 3 prior chemotherapy regimens. Broader study findings: Durable-benefit cases showed more tumor-associated blood clone expansion at 3 weeks.

The time point here: pretreatment peripheral blood. Notes on this clone: Its target is unknown.

Clones were sequenced by immunoSEQ multiplex PCR, and TCRdb holds only the in-frame ones, with some missing. The profile shows 55,000 to 80,000 clones, about 86% of them singletons. This receptor was obtained from a man between 60 and 70 years old with urothelial cancer. Specimen: PBMCs, collected around atezolizumab (anti-PD-L1) treatment.

The CDR3 nucleotides are TGTGCCAGCAGCATACAGGGGGCGCTGGATACGCAGTATTTT. Residues: CASSIQGALDTQYF. The rearrangement links TRBV11-3 to TRBJ2-3, with TRBD1 matching 9 bases. Germline-derived CDR1 and CDR2 are SGHNT and YENEEA. The CDR3 spans 14 residues. The J segment lost 6 bases and the V segment lost 5 bases, leaving 6 bases of the junction unmatched.